This T cell receptor (beta chain) was obtained from a study of Ad26.COV2.S vaccination and SARS-CoV-2 variants. Trimming took off 0 bases at V and 0 bases at J, with 15 bases between the two ends. The length of the CDR3 is 17 residues. Per germline, CDR1 SGDLS and CDR2 YYNGEE. Remarks on this clone: Its target is unknown.

Findings and limits, study-wide: Substantial breadth was reported for post-vaccination spike-specific CD8+ and CD4+ T cells. Higher spike-specific TCR breadth was found in vaccine recipients than in placebo recipients.

Data came from immunoSEQ multiplex PCR; TCRdb stores just in-frame clones and leaves some out. The sample has 150,000 to 200,000 clones, around 85% seen once. The TCR sequence derives from a human donor who had recovered from COVID-19. The source was peripheral blood, collected after recovery from COVID-19. The chain couples TRBV9 to TRBJ1-1; tentatively, D is TRBD1 (5 bases). CDR3 sequence reads: CASSVAGGGSMNTEAFF. In DNA, the CDR3 is TGTGCCAGCAGCGTAGCTGGGGGGGGTAGTATGAACACTGAAGCTTTCTTT.